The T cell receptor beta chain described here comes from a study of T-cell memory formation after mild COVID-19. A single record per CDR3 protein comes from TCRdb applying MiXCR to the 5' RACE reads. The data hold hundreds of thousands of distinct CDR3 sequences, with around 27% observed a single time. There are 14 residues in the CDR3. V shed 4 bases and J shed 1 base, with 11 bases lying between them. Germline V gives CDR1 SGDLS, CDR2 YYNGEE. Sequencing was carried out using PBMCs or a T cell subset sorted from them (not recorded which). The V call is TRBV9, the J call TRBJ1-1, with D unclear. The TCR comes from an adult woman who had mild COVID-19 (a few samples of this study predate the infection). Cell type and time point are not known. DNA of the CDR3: TGTGCCAGCAGCAAAGGAGGCTCGAACACTGAAGCTTTCTTT. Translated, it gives CASSKGGSNTEAFF.